The source of this T cell receptor (beta chain) is a study of cytomegalovirus exposure and HLA in healthy donors. The PCR employed 60 Vbeta primers together with 13 Jbeta primers. Sequencing used immunoSEQ multiplex PCR; TCRdb keeps in-frame clones, though not all of them. Its table records more than 110,000 clones. Study results and caveats: Relative to equally common others, HLA-associated TCR beta chains showed greater clonal expansion in a later analysis. No immune exposure information besides CMV serostatus was available.

A remark on this clone: The antigen remains unidentified.

This TCR came from a man in his forties in good health and CMV-seronegative. Source material: PBMCs.

For the CDR3, the DNA is TGTGCCATCACCCGGTTGCTAGACACTGAAGCTTTCTTT. Amino acid sequence: CAITRLLDTEAFF. The V call is TRBV10-3, the J call TRBJ1-1; D ambiguous. Germline V gives CDR1 ENHRY, CDR2 SYGVKD. Trimming removed 7 bases from V and 3 bases from J, with 12 bases in between. The CDR3 has 13 amino acids.